This TCR beta chain was obtained from a study of CD8 T cells in ankylosing spondylitis. Study-level findings and limits: Significantly higher representation of disease-linked clones was reported for matched ankylosing spondylitis synovial fluid.

This clonotype has more than one count but fewer than ten. The antigen is not known. In germline, CDR1 is SNHLY, CDR2 FYNNEI. The CDR3 is 15 amino acids. V lost 5 bases and J 2 bases, leaving 14 bases between the germline ends. Each CDR3 protein is one row after TCRdb ran MiXCR on the 5' RACE reads. The table includes about 310,000 distinct CDR3 sequences, about a fifth detected once. The rearrangement uses TRBV2 and TRBJ2-3, with D perhaps matching TRBD2 (6 bases). The clonotype comes from a female donor with ankylosing spondylitis or in good health (not recorded which). Source material: blood, either unsorted or a sorted T cell fraction (not recorded which). CDR3 DNA sequence: TGTGCCAGCAGTCGGACTACGTTGTCCACAGATACGCAGTATTTT. This gives the protein CASSRTTLSTDTQYF.